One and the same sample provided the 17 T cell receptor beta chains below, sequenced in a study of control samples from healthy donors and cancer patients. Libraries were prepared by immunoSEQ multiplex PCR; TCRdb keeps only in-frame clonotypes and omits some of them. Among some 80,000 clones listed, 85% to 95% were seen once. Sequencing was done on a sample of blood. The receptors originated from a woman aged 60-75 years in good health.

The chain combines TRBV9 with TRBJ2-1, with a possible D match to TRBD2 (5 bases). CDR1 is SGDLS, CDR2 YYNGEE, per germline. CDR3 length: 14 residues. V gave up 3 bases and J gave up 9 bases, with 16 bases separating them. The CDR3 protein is CASSAGSVGSEQFF. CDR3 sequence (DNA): TGTGCCAGCAGCGCAGGATCAGTAGGGAGTGAGCAGTTCTTC.

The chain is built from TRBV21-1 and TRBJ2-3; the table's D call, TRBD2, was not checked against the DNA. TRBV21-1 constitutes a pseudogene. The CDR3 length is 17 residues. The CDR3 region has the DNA TGTGCCAGCAGCAAAGCAAGACTAGCGGGAGTAGCAGATACGCAGTATTTT. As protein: CASSKARLAGVADTQYF.

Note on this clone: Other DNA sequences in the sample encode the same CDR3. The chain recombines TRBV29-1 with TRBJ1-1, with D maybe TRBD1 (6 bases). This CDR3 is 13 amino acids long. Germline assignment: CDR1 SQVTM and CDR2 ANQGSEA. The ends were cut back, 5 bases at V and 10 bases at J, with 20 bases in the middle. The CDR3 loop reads CSVPGVGGAGAFF. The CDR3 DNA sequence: TGCAGCGTTCCAGGGGTGGGGGGGGCAGGAGCTTTCTTT.

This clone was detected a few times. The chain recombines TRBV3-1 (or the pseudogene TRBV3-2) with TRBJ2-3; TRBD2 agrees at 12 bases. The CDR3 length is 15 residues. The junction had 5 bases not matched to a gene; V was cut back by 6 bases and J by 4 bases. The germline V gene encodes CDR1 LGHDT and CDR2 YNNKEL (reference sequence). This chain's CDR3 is CASRGLAGPADTQYF. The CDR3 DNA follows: TGTGCCAGCAGAGGACTAGCGGGGCCCGCAGATACGCAGTATTTT.

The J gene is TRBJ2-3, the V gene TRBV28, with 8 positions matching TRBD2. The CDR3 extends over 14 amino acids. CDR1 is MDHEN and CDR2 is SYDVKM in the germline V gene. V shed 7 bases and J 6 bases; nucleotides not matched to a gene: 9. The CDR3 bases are TGTGCCAGCACGGCTAGCGGGCGCAGGGATACGCAGTATTTT. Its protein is CASTASGRRDTQYF.

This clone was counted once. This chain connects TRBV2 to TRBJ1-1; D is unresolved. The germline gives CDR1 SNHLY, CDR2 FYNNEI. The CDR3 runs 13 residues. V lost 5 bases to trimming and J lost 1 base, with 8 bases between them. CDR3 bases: TGTGCCAGCAGTTATGGCCCGAACACTGAAGCTTTCTTT. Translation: CASSYGPNTEAFF.

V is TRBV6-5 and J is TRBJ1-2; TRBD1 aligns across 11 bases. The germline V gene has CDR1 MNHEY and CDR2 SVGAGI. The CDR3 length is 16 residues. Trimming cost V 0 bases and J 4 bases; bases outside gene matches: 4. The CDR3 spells CASSYSGTGGFYGYTF. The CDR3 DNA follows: TGTGCCAGCAGTTACTCCGGGACAGGGGGGTTCTATGGCTACACCTTC.

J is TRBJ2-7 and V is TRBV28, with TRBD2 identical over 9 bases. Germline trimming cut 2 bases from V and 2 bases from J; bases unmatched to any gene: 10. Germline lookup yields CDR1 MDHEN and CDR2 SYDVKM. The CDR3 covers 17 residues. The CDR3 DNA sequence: TGTGCCAGCAGTTTAAGGGGCGGGAGGGCCCCGGCCTACGAGCAGTACTTC. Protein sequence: CASSLRGGRAPAYEQYF.

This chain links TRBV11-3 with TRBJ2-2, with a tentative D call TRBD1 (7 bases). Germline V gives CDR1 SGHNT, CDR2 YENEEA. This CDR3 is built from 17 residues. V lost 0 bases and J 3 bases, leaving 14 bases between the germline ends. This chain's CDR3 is CASSLEGGTDYTGELFF. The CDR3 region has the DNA TGTGCCAGCAGCTTAGAGGGCGGGACAGACTACACCGGGGAGCTGTTTTTT.

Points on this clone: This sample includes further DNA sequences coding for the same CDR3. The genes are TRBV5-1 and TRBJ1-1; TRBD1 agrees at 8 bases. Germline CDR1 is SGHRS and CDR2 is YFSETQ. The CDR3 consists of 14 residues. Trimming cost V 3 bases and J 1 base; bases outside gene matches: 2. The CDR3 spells CASSSGTGNTEAFF. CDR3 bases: TGCGCCAGCAGCTCTGGGACAGGGAACACTGAAGCTTTCTTT.

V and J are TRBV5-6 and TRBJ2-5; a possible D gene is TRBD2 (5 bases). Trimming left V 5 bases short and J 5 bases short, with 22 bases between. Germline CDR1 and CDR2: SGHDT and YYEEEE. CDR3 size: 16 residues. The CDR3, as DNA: TGTGCCAGCAGACTAGGTGCTCAGTCGAAATGGGAGACCCAGTACTTC. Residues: CASRLGAQSKWETQYF.

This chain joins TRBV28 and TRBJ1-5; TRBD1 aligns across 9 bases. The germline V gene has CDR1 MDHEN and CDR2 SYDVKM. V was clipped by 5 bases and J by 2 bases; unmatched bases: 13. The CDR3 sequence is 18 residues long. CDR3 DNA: TGTGCCAGCAGTGAAGTGCGAGGGACAGGGTTTCGCAATCAGCCCCAGCATTTT. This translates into CASSEVRGTGFRNQPQHF.

CDR3 amino acids: CATSGQGNYGYTF. CDR3 bases: TGTGCCACCAGTGGACAGGGAAACTATGGCTACACCTTC. The V gene is TRBV24-1, the J gene TRBJ1-2, with 7 positions matching TRBD1. Trimming cost V 5 bases and J 2 bases; bases outside gene matches: 1. The CDR3 loop spans 13 amino acids. CDR1 is KGHDR and CDR2 is SFDVKD in the germline V gene.

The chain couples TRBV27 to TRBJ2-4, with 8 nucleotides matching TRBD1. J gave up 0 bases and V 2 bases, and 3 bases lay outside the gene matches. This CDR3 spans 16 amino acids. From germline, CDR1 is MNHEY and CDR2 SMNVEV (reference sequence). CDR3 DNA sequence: TGTGCCAGCAGTTTAACAGGGGGATTAGCCAAAAACATTCAGTACTTC. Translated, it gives CASSLTGGLAKNIQYF.

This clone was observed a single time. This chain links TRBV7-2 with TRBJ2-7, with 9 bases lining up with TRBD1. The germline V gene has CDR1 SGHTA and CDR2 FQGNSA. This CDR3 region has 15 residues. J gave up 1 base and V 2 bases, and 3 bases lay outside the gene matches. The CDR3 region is CASSLRTGVSYEQYF. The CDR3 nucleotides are TGTGCCAGCAGCTTAAGGACAGGGGTTTCCTACGAGCAGTACTTC.

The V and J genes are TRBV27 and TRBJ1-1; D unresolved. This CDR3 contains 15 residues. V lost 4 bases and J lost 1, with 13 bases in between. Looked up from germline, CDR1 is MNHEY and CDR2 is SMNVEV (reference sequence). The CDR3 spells CASSYYSQWNTEAFF. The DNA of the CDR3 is TGTGCCAGCAGTTACTACAGTCAATGGAACACTGAAGCTTTCTTT.

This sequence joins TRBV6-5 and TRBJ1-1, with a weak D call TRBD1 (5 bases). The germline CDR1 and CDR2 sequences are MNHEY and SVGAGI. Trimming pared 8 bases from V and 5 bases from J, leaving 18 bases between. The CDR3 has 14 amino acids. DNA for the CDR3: TGTGCCAGCGGCGGGGGGATGGGGAGGACTGAAGCTTTCTTT. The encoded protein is CASGGGMGRTEAFF.